This passage covers 16 T cell receptor beta chains from one sample sequenced in a study of shared clonotypes between healthy human individuals. Profiled with immunoSEQ multiplex PCR; TCRdb holds only in-frame clones, not every one. This sample carries millions of clones, around 90% of them seen once, and the ten largest clones take roughly 0.14%. The sequenced sample consisted of naive CD4+ T cells sorted from blood. Subset defined: CD45RA+ positively selected. The receptor source for this set is a man aged 18 to 35 in good health.

V usage is TRBV7-6 and J usage is TRBJ2-5; 10 nucleotides align to TRBD1. Germline V CDR1 and CDR2: SGHVS, FNYEAQ. The CDR3 runs 16 residues. The junction had 8 bases not matched to a gene; V was cut back by 3 bases and J by 4 bases. CDR3 in amino acids: CASSLGPTGGRETQYF. The DNA for the CDR3 is TGTGCCAGCAGCTTGGGCCCGACAGGGGGCAGAGAGACCCAGTACTTC.

This clone was seen once. The V gene is TRBV6-1, the J gene TRBJ1-6; no definite D call. V lost 0 bases and J lost 10, with 13 bases in between. The CDR3 covers 15 residues. Germline V gene lookup returns CDR1 MNHNS and CDR2 SASEGT. DNA for the CDR3: TGTGCCAGCAGTGAAGCGCGGGTTGAGCGATCACCCCTCCACTTT. Translation gives CASSEARVERSPLHF.

Comments on this clone: Other DNA sequences from this sample encode an identical CDR3 as well. The chain combines TRBV5-1 with TRBJ2-7; D perhaps matches TRBD2 (6 bases). V gave up 2 bases and J gave up 0 bases, with 12 bases separating them. CDR1 SGHRS and CDR2 YFSETQ come from the germline V gene. The CDR3 runs 15 residues. CDR3 protein: CASSLVAVSSYEQYF. CDR3 sequence (DNA): TGCGCCAGCAGCTTAGTAGCGGTGAGCTCCTACGAGCAGTACTTC.

V and J are TRBV5-6 and TRBJ1-5, with 7 bases matching TRBD1. The ends lost 0 bases at V and 5 bases at J; junction bases unmatched: 2. Germline V lookup: CDR1 SGHDT, CDR2 YYEEEE. The CDR3 consists of 14 residues. The CDR3 sequence is CASSLGDRDQPQHF. CDR3 DNA sequence: TGTGCCAGCAGCTTGGGAGACAGGGATCAGCCCCAGCATTTT.

This chain connects TRBV5-4 to TRBJ2-3; 9 bases line up with TRBD2. The length of the CDR3 is 15 residues. Germline V CDR1 and CDR2: SGHNT, YYREEE (reference sequence). V shed 6 bases and J 0 bases; nucleotides not matched to a gene: 5. This CDR3 reads CASNVAGVSTDTQYF. Written as DNA, the CDR3 is TGTGCCAGCAACGTAGCGGGGGTAAGCACAGATACGCAGTATTTT.

This clone appeared a few times. The chain recombines TRBV10-3 with TRBJ1-1, with no clear D. The V and J ends lost 2 bases and 4 bases respectively, with 8 bases between them. CDR3 length equals 13 residues. Germline V CDR1 and CDR2: ENHRY, SYGVKD. The CDR3 is CAISENRGTEAFF. The CDR3 DNA is TGTGCCATCAGTGAGAACCGGGGCACTGAAGCTTTCTTT.

The chain couples TRBV19 to TRBJ1-2; D gene uncertain. V was trimmed by 6 bases and J by 3 bases, leaving 11 bases between them. Germline CDR1 and CDR2: LNHDA and SQIVND (reference sequence). The CDR3 consists of 13 residues. The CDR3 loop reads CASSPGQDYGYTF. The CDR3 DNA is TGTGCCAGTAGCCCGGGCCAGGACTATGGCTACACCTTC. The variable domain in full, completed from reference TRBV19 and TRBJ1-2, reads DGGITQSPKYLFRKEGQNVTLSCEQNLNHDAMYWYRQDPGQGLRLIYYSQIVNDFQKGDIAEGYSVSREKKESFPLTVTSAQKNPTAFYLCASSPGQDYGYTFGSGTRLTVV.

The rearrangement links TRBV5-5 to TRBJ1-3; no clear D. This CDR3 contains 16 residues. V lost 4 bases to trimming and J lost 4 bases, with 18 bases between them. In germline, CDR1 is SGHKS, CDR2 YYEKEE (reference sequence). The CDR3 nucleotides read TGTGCCAGCAGCCATTCCAGCGGGGAAATAGGAAACACCATATATTTT. Amino acids: CASSHSSGEIGNTIYF.

The rearrangement joins TRBV7-8 to TRBJ2-2; D possibly uses TRBD1 or TRBD2 (5 bases each). Germline loops: CDR1 SGHVS, CDR2 FQNEAQ. This CDR3 contains 14 residues. V was trimmed by 1 base and J by 6 bases, leaving 9 bases between them. CDR3 DNA sequence: TGTGCCAGCAGCTTAGGTGTGGGACCCGGGGAGCTGTTTTTT. Translation: CASSLGVGPGELFF.

The V call is TRBV7-2, the J call TRBJ2-2, with D perhaps matching TRBD2 (6 bases). Germline V CDR1 and CDR2: SGHTA, FQGNSA. The V end lost 9 bases, the J end lost 0 bases, and 11 bases lay between the germline ends. The CDR3 consists of 14 residues. As DNA, the CDR3 is TGTGCCAGGCGGGACTCCTCGAACACCGGGGAGCTGTTTTTT. Translated: CARRDSSNTGELFF.

The chain combines TRBV7-8 with TRBJ2-1, with 11 bases aligning to TRBD2. Germline values: CDR1 SGHVS, CDR2 FQNEAQ. The CDR3 length is 15 residues. With 5 bases clipped from V and 8 bases from J, the junction kept 8 bases outside the gene matches. The DNA for the CDR3 is TGTGCCAGCAGCCCCGGGACTAGCGGTAGCTATGAGCAGTTCTTC. Residues: CASSPGTSGSYEQFF.

The rearrangement joins TRBV27 to TRBJ2-2; D possibly matches TRBD1 or TRBD2 (5 bases each). Per germline, CDR1 MNHEY and CDR2 SMNVEV (reference sequence). V was clipped by 6 bases and J by 1 base, with 12 bases between them. The CDR3 runs to 15 residues. For the CDR3, the DNA is TGTGCCAGCAGGGCGACGGGGCGGAACACCGGGGAGCTGTTTTTT. Encoded protein: CASRATGRNTGELFF.

The V gene is TRBV6-6, the J gene TRBJ2-2; no firm D call. Germline V lookup: CDR1 MNHNY, CDR2 SVGAGI (reference sequence). The V gene lost 5 bases and the J gene lost 2 bases, with 6 bases spanning the gap. The CDR3 sequence is 13 residues long. In DNA form, the CDR3 reads TGTGCCAGCAGTAAACTAAACACCGGGGAGCTGTTTTTT. Its protein product is CASSKLNTGELFF.

The chain links TRBV27 to TRBJ1-1; 7 nucleotides match TRBD1. Germline CDR1 is MNHEY and CDR2 is SMNVEV (reference sequence). V shed 4 bases, J shed 3 bases, and the junction held 5 bases outside the gene matches. The CDR3 has 14 residues. The CDR3 bases are TGTGCCAGCAGTTCGACAGGGTTTGACACTGAAGCTTTCTTT. As protein: CASSSTGFDTEAFF.

The chain joins TRBV9 to TRBJ1-6, with a possible D match to TRBD1 (5 bases). Between the trimmed V and J ends, which lost 0 bases and 7 bases, there was a span of 14 bases. CDR3 size: 16 residues. Germline V lookup: CDR1 SGDLS, CDR2 YYNGEE. The CDR3 region has the DNA TGTGCCAGCAGCGTAGGCCAACAGGCCTCGAATTCACCCCTCCACTTT. It translates to CASSVGQQASNSPLHF.

The chain is built from TRBV7-9 and TRBJ2-6; TRBD1 is a possible D gene (5 bases). With 5 bases removed from V and 0 bases from J, the gap between germline ends came to 11 bases. Germline loops: CDR1 SEHNR, CDR2 FQNEAQ (reference sequence). There are 16 residues in the CDR3. The CDR3 spells CASSPRQTSGANVLTF. The CDR3 DNA reads TGTGCCAGCAGCCCTCGACAGACCTCTGGGGCCAACGTCCTGACTTTC.